One T cell receptor beta chain is described in this entry. Its antigen is still unknown. Losses at the gene ends were 4 bases for V and 8 bases for J; bases not matched to a gene: 16. The CDR3 has 17 amino acids. CDR1 KGHSY and CDR2 FQNENV come from the germline V gene. The source of the sample is a study of T cell therapy after organ transplantation. Libraries were prepared by immunoSEQ multiplex PCR; TCRdb keeps only in-frame clonotypes and omits some of them. Of thousands of clones listed, around 81% are singletons. Sample time point: 4-8 weeks after completion of therapy. The sequence was collected from a human patient who had received a solid organ transplant and had CMV disease. Some T cells may be supplied by the graft donor. This material consisted of CD8+ T cells from blood, taken after autologous CMV-specific T cell therapy. This sequence joins TRBV16 and TRBJ1-2; 10 bases are shared with TRBD1. The DNA of the CDR3 is TGTGCCAGCAGCCTCGGTCGTGCAAGACAGGGGGCTTGGGGCTACACCTTC. It is translated as CASSLGRARQGAWGYTF.